There are a few counts of the clone carrying this TCR beta chain. Antigen: not known. This sample is drawn from a study of T-cell reconstitution after alpha-beta-depleted transplantation in children. Study-level points and caveats: Once a year had passed after transplant, T-cell counts and diversity came mostly from newly produced T cells. Alpha-beta T cells about two months after transplant reportedly derived from several hundred expanded graft clones. High day-60 TCRbeta diversity in some patients came from surviving recipient T cells and thymic progenitors.

For TCRbeta, the library was prepared with unique molecular identifiers. Each CDR3 protein is one row after TCRdb ran MiXCR on the PCR reads. The sample comprises 700,000 to 850,000 distinct CDR3 sequences, 16% of which are singletons, and around 5% rests with the top ten. Germline lookup yields CDR1 SEHNR and CDR2 FQNEAQ (reference sequence). The CDR3 contains 15 residues. The V end was cut by 2 bases, the J end by 5 bases, with 16 bases between. This material consisted of PBMCs, mostly from graft donor cells, taken 360 days after TCRalphabeta/CD19-depleted stem cell transplant. The chain links TRBV7-9 to TRBJ2-7, with D perhaps TRBD1 (5 bases). The source is a male patient aged 10-17 years who had a stem cell transplant for acute lymphoblastic leukemia, so the T cells may come from the graft donor. Written as DNA, the CDR3 is TGTGCCAGCAGCTTATCTCCCGGCCAGGGCGACGAGCAGTACTTC. It specifies CASSLSPGQGDEQYF.